This is a list of T cell receptor beta chains from one sample in a study of memory CD4+ T cells and cytomegalovirus serostatus. Only in-frame clones appear in the TCRdb table, and some are missing; sequencing was by immunoSEQ multiplex PCR. Among 55,000 to 75,000 clones, around four fifths were seen once, and the ten largest hold nearly 0.9%. Sequencing used memory CD4+ T cells from blood. The receptor source for this set is an adult in good health and CMV-seronegative. Both conserved end residues are part of each CDR3. The D gene is left open where the match is weak. Clone sizes are given selectively: once, few, many, or a class where the clone is expanded.

v_gene: TRBV5-1; j_gene: TRBJ2-1; d_gene: TRBD2; abundance: once; CDR3aa: CASSSSGRANEQFF; CDR3nt: TGCGCCAGCAGCAGTAGCGGGAGGGCCAATGAGCAGTTCTTC
v_gene: TRBV5-1; j_gene: TRBJ2-7; d_gene: NA; abundance: NA; CDR3aa: CASSLQGLDAEQYF; CDR3nt: TGCGCCAGCAGCTTGCAAGGCCTAGATGCCGAGCAGTACTTC
v_gene: TRBV29-1; j_gene: TRBJ1-2; d_gene: TRBD1; abundance: NA; CDR3aa: CSVDPGTVGSGNYGYTF; CDR3nt: TGCAGCGTTGACCCCGGGACAGTGGGTTCGGGGAACTATGGCTACACCTTC
v_gene: TRBV18; j_gene: TRBJ2-2; d_gene: NA; abundance: NA; CDR3aa: CASSPGVPNTGELFF; CDR3nt: TGTGCCAGCTCTCCAGGTGTTCCGAACACCGGGGAGCTGTTTTTT
v_gene: TRBV11-1; j_gene: TRBJ2-1; d_gene: NA; abundance: NA; CDR3aa: CASLSGQGGEQFF; CDR3nt: TGTGCCAGCTTATCAGGCCAGGGAGGTGAGCAGTTCTTC
v_gene: TRBV30; j_gene: TRBJ2-7; d_gene: TRBD1; abundance: NA; CDR3aa: CAFKRDRRYEQYF; CDR3nt: TGTGCCTTTAAACGGGACAGAAGATACGAGCAGTACTTC
v_gene: TRBV11-2; j_gene: TRBJ2-5; d_gene: TRBD2; abundance: few; CDR3aa: CASSPRVAGGETQYF; CDR3nt: TGTGCCAGCAGCCCCCGAGTGGCGGGGGGGGAGACCCAGTACTTC
v_gene: TRBV5-1; j_gene: TRBJ1-5; d_gene: NA; abundance: NA; CDR3aa: CASSLSGSENQPQHF; CDR3nt: TGCGCCAGCAGCTTGTCGGGATCAGAAAATCAGCCCCAGCATTTT
v_gene: TRBV7-7; j_gene: TRBJ2-1; d_gene: NA; abundance: once; CDR3aa: CASSPRADTYNEQFF; CDR3nt: TGTGCCAGCAGCCCTCGGGCGGACACTTACAATGAGCAGTTCTTC
v_gene: TRBV5-1; j_gene: TRBJ1-2; d_gene: NA; abundance: NA; CDR3aa: CASSLDSRGRGYTF; CDR3nt: TGCGCCAGCAGCTTGGATAGCAGGGGCCGTGGCTACACCTTC
v_gene: TRBV7-2; j_gene: TRBJ2-1; d_gene: TRBD1; abundance: few; CDR3aa: CASSFRDSPNNEQFF; CDR3nt: TGTGCCAGCAGCTTCCGGGACAGCCCCAACAATGAGCAGTTCTTC
v_gene: TRBV6-6; j_gene: TRBJ2-5; d_gene: TRBD1; abundance: NA; CDR3aa: CASVRGDRQETQYF; CDR3nt: TGTGCCAGCGTTAGAGGGGACAGACAAGAGACCCAGTACTTC
v_gene: TRBV7-6; j_gene: TRBJ2-7; d_gene: TRBD1; abundance: NA; CDR3aa: CASSLGQGGYYEQYF; CDR3nt: TGTGCCAGCAGCTTGGGACAAGGGGGCTACTACGAGCAGTACTTC
v_gene: TRBV2; j_gene: TRBJ1-2; d_gene: TRBD1; abundance: NA; CDR3aa: CASSVPGQGSYGYTF; CDR3nt: TGTGCCAGCAGTGTCCCGGGACAGGGCAGCTATGGCTACACCTTC
v_gene: TRBV11-1; j_gene: TRBJ1-2; d_gene: NA; abundance: NA; CDR3aa: CASSLAQYNGYTF; CDR3nt: TGTGCCAGCAGCTTAGCCCAATACAATGGCTACACCTTC
v_gene: TRBV2; j_gene: TRBJ2-3; d_gene: NA; abundance: NA; CDR3aa: CASSDGGRDTQYF; CDR3nt: TGTGCCAGCAGTGATGGGGGAAGGGATACGCAGTATTTT
v_gene: TRBV5-1; j_gene: TRBJ2-1; d_gene: TRBD2; abundance: NA; CDR3aa: CASSSGLAHEQFF; CDR3nt: TGCGCCAGCAGCTCGGGACTAGCCCATGAGCAGTTCTTC
v_gene: TRBV5-1; j_gene: TRBJ1-3; d_gene: NA; abundance: NA; CDR3aa: CASSFGQDGNTIYF; CDR3nt: TGCGCCAGCAGCTTTGGGCAGGACGGAAACACCATATATTTT
v_gene: TRBV6-5; j_gene: TRBJ1-1; d_gene: NA; abundance: NA; CDR3aa: CASSYSSNRVNTEAFF; CDR3nt: TGTGCCAGCAGTTACTCGAGCAACAGGGTGAACACTGAAGCTTTCTTT
v_gene: TRBV18; j_gene: TRBJ1-1; d_gene: NA; abundance: NA; CDR3aa: CASSPLPGNTEAFF; CDR3nt: TGTGCCAGCTCACCACTCCCAGGGAACACTGAAGCTTTCTTT
v_gene: TRBV6-1; j_gene: TRBJ1-6; d_gene: NA; abundance: NA; CDR3aa: CASSESTRGGNGSPLHF; CDR3nt: TGTGCCAGCAGTGAATCGACCAGGGGAGGTAACGGTTCACCCCTCCACTTT